This T cell receptor beta chain was found in a study of beta chain features in type 1 diabetes. General study results and limits: It was among patients, rather than healthy donors, that naive, central memory and Treg TCRB repertoires appeared more similar. The study left unresolved whether HLA type influences TCRB rearrangement.

Isolated RNA was reverse transcribed in full, so expressed TCRB transcripts were sequenced. Using immunoSEQ multiplex PCR, the repertoire was profiled, and TCRdb retains in-frame clones only, with some absent. Of hundreds of thousands of clones detected, 25% to 35% appear once; the ten largest clones hold 0.05% to 0.065%. As regards this clone: Its antigen is not identified. This sample includes further DNA sequences coding for the same CDR3.

The CDR3 spans 15 residues. V lost 0 bases, J lost 0 bases, and 7 bases lay in between. CDR1 and CDR2 (germline): SGHTA, FQGNSA. Every single donor gave one heparinised blood draw, and these averaged roughly 100 mL. Material: naive CD4+ T cells from blood. The TCR sequence derives from a man younger than 35 in good health. The chain is built from TRBV7-2 and TRBJ2-3, with D perhaps matching TRBD1 (6 bases). The CDR3: CASSLAGASTDTQYF. In DNA, the CDR3 is TGTGCCAGCAGCTTAGCGGGGGCTAGCACAGATACGCAGTATTTT. Complete variable domain (other parts from reference TRBV7-2 and TRBJ2-3): GAGVSQSPSNKVTEKGKDVELRCDPISGHTALYWYRQSLGQGLEFLIYFQGNSAPDKSGLPSDRFSAERTGGSVSTLTIQRTQQEDSAVYLCASSLAGASTDTQYFGPGTRLTVL.